This passage covers 27 T cell receptor beta chains from one sample sequenced in a study of T cells expressing NK-cell markers. After re-calling the 5' RACE reads, TCRdb lists one entry per CDR3 protein, DNA absent. The listing records about 260,000 distinct CDR3 sequences. The source material was blood T cells: a sorted CD56 or NKG2C T cell subset, CD4+ or CD8+ T cells, or bulk PBMC T cells (not recorded which). The receptors derive from a woman aged 18 to 75 in good health.

The chain recombines TRBV10-3 with TRBJ2-1; checking the TCRdb D call of TRBD1 is not possible without DNA. Germline CDR1 and CDR2: ENHRY and SYGVKD. The length of the CDR3 is 14 residues. This CDR3 reads CAIRLTGQHNEQFF.

The chain uses TRBV12-3 or TRBV12-4 and TRBJ2-7; the D gene TCRdb calls, TRBD1, cannot be checked with no DNA. CDR3 size: 14 residues. The CDR3 reads CASSLGQGFYAQYF.

The V gene is TRBV5-1, the J gene TRBJ2-3; the TCRdb D gene call, TRBD1, has no DNA to confirm it. The germline CDR1 and CDR2 sequences are SGHRS and YFSETQ. This CDR3 is 14 amino acids long. The CDR3 reads CASSPGQQTDTQYF. Full variable domain (rest looked up from reference TRBV5-1 and TRBJ2-3): KAGVTQTPRYLIKTRGQQVTLSCSPISGHRSVSWYQQTPGQGLQFLFEYFSETQRNKGNFPGRFSGRQFSNSRSEMNVSTLELGDSALYLCASSPGQQTDTQYFGPGTRLTVL.

The chain combines TRBV14 with TRBJ2-1; TCRdb designates TRBD1, a call that cannot be tested without DNA. Looked up from germline, CDR1 is SGHDN and CDR2 is FVKESK. This CDR3 has 16 residues. CDR3: CASSRYTGPSYNEQFF.

This chain connects TRBV11-2 to TRBJ2-2; with no DNA, the TCRdb D assignment of TRBD1 cannot be verified. The CDR3 has 17 residues. Germline-derived CDR1 and CDR2 are SGHAT and FQNNGV. The CDR3 sequence is CASSFGLGHDHTGELFF. Filled out from reference TRBV11-2 and TRBJ2-2, the complete variable domain reads EAGVAQSPRYKIIEKRQSVAFWCNPISGHATLYWYQQILGQGPKLLIQFQNNGVVDDSQLPKDRFSAERLKGVDSTLKIQPAKLEDSAVYLCASSFGLGHDHTGELFFGEGSRLTVL.

This rearrangement joins TRBV25-1 to TRBJ1-2; TCRdb reports TRBD1, a call that lacks DNA to check it against. The germline V gene encodes CDR1 MGHDK and CDR2 SYGVNS. This CDR3 is built from 18 residues. The CDR3 spells CASSDTGTGGRWSYGYTF.

The CDR3 here is CASSAHLRYNSPLHF. This chain links TRBV11-2 with TRBJ1-6. Looked up from germline, CDR1 is SGHAT and CDR2 is FQNNGV. There are 15 residues in the CDR3. The variable domain in full, completed from reference TRBV11-2 and TRBJ1-6, reads EAGVAQSPRYKIIEKRQSVAFWCNPISGHATLYWYQQILGQGPKLLIQFQNNGVVDDSQLPKDRFSAERLKGVDSTLKIQPAKLEDSAVYLCASSAHLRYNSPLHFGNGTRLTVT.

The chain is built from TRBV29-1 and TRBJ2-3; TCRdb proposes TRBD1, but this gene call is untestable without DNA. Germline V CDR1 and CDR2: SQVTM, ANQGSEA. The CDR3 spans 15 residues. This chain's CDR3 is CSVEGDTRSTDTQYF.

The V gene is TRBV3-1, the J gene TRBJ1-2; TCRdb's D call of TRBD1 is untestable without DNA. The CDR3 runs 14 residues. CDR1 is LGHDT and CDR2 is YNNKEL in the germline V gene (reference sequence). CDR3 in amino acids: CASSQEPGARGYTF.

The chain uses TRBV6-1 and TRBJ1-2. The CDR3 sequence is 11 residues long. Germline V gives CDR1 MNHNS, CDR2 SASEGT. The CDR3 here is CASVVRVTKTF.

J is TRBJ1-1 and V is TRBV7-2. The CDR3 loop spans 14 amino acids. The germline V gene has CDR1 SGHTA and CDR2 FQGNSA. CDR3 protein: CASSARSDRAEAFF.

This chain joins TRBV15 and TRBJ2-2; with no DNA, the TCRdb D assignment of TRBD1 cannot be verified. CDR1 and CDR2 (germline): LNHNV, YYDKDF (reference sequence). This CDR3 has 15 residues. This CDR3 reads CATTLGGPNTGELFF.

J is TRBJ2-7 and V is TRBV20-1. CDR1 and CDR2 from the germline V gene are DFQATT and SNEGSKA (reference sequence). This CDR3 has 16 amino acids. CDR3 sequence reads: CSARDIGRTAIYEQYF.

The chain joins TRBV5-4 to TRBJ1-1; TCRdb's D call, TRBD1, is unchecked because there is no DNA. The CDR3 is 12 amino acids. Germline-derived CDR1 and CDR2 are SGHNT and YYREEE (reference sequence). The CDR3 protein is CASSRRDTEAFF.

This chain uses TRBV4-1 with TRBJ1-2; without DNA, the TCRdb call of TRBD1 cannot be checked. Germline V gene lookup returns CDR1 MGHRA and CDR2 YSYEKL. There are 12 residues in the CDR3. The CDR3 loop is CASHRGAGGYTF.

This chain connects TRBV29-1 to TRBJ2-7; there is no DNA to check the TCRdb D call of TRBD1. The germline CDR1 and CDR2 sequences are SQVTM and ANQGSEA. The CDR3 is made up of 11 amino acids. CDR3 loop: CSASRDGEQYF.

The rearrangement uses TRBV14 and TRBJ1-4. This CDR3 is 13 amino acids long. Per the germline V gene, CDR1 is SGHDN and CDR2 is FVKESK. The CDR3 region is CASSLRGVEKLFF.

The V gene is TRBV19, the J gene TRBJ2-3; the TCRdb D gene call, TRBD2, has no DNA to confirm it. Germline V gives CDR1 LNHDA, CDR2 SQIVND (reference sequence). The CDR3 contains 17 residues. The CDR3: CASSTYLAGGPGDTQYF.

The gene calls are TRBV30 and TRBJ1-6. CDR1 is GTSNPN, CDR2 SVGIG, per germline (reference sequence). This CDR3 contains 15 residues. The CDR3 region is CAWNGESSYNSPLHF.

The V call is TRBV12-3 or TRBV12-4, the J call TRBJ1-5; TCRdb's D call of TRBD1 is untestable without DNA. The CDR3 covers 15 residues. CDR3 in amino acids: CASSLVPGARQPQHF.

The rearrangement uses TRBV6-5 and TRBJ2-1; TCRdb selects TRBD1, and the lack of DNA leaves this call unchecked. Germline-derived CDR1 and CDR2 are MNHEY and SVGAGI. The CDR3 spans 15 residues. CDR3 protein: CASSSTNRGPSEQFF.

The chain uses TRBV29-1 and TRBJ2-3; no DNA is available, so the TRBD1 call from TCRdb remains unchecked. Germline loops: CDR1 SQVTM, CDR2 ANQGSEA. The CDR3 loop spans 14 amino acids. This CDR3 reads CSVEGGIGTDTQYF.

This rearrangement joins TRBV5-1 to TRBJ1-1. Germline V gene lookup returns CDR1 SGHRS and CDR2 YFSETQ. The CDR3 length is 13 residues. The CDR3 sequence: CASSQTPDTEAFF.

The V and J genes are TRBV9 and TRBJ2-7; TCRdb names TRBD1, which stays unverified in the absence of DNA. Germline V gene data show CDR1 as SGDLS and CDR2 as YYNGEE. CDR3 size: 15 residues. The CDR3 loop reads CASSVGGGGGYEQYF.

This chain connects TRBV7-9 to TRBJ1-4. The germline V gene encodes CDR1 SEHNR and CDR2 FQNEAQ (reference sequence). This CDR3 is built from 14 residues. The CDR3 reads CASSRQRANEKLFF.

The gene calls are TRBV6-1 and TRBJ1-1. The CDR3 is 12 residues long. Germline V gives CDR1 MNHNS, CDR2 SASEGT. The chain's CDR3 is CASNLRYSEAFF.

This chain connects TRBV6-1 to TRBJ2-4; TCRdb reports TRBD1, a call that lacks DNA to check it against. CDR3 length: 14 residues. CDR1 and CDR2 (germline): MNHNS, SASEGT. CDR3 residues: CASSAGYGKNIQYF.